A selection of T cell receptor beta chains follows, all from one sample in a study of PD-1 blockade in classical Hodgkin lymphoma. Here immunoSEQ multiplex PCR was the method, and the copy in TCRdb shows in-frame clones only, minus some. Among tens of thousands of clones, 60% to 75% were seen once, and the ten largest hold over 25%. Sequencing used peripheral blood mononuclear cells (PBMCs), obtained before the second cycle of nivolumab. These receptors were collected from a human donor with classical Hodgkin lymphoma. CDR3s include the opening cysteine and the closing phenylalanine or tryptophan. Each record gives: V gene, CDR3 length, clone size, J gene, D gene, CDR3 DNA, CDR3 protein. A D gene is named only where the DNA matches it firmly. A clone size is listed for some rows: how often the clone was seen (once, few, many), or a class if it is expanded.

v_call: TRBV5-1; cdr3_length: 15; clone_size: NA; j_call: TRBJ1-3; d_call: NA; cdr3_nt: TGCGCCAGCAGCTTGGATCCGGGGACTGGAAACACCATATATTTT; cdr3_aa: CASSLDPGTGNTIYF
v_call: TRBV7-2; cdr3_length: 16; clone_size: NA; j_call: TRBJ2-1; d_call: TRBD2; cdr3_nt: TGTGCCAGCAGCTTAGCCGGGGGGACCTCCTACAATGAGCAGTTCTTC; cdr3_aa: CASSLAGGTSYNEQFF
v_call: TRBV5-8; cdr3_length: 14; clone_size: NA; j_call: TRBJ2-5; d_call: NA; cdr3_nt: TGTGCCAGCAGCTTGACAGGGTTTGGAGAGACCCAGTACTTC; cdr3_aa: CASSLTGFGETQYF
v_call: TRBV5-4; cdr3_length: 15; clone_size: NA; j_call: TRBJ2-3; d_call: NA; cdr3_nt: TGTGCCAGCAGCTTGGGGGTAGCAGGCACAGATACGCAGTATTTT; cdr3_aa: CASSLGVAGTDTQYF
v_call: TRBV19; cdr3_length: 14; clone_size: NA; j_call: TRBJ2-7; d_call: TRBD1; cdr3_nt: TGTGCCAGTAGAGGACAGGGTGGGTTCTACGAGCAGTACTTC; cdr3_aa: CASRGQGGFYEQYF
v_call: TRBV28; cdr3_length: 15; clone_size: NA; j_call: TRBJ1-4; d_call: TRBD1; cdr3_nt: TGTGCCAGCAGGACAGGGGGCGCGACTAATGAAAAACTGTTTTTT; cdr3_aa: CASRTGGATNEKLFF
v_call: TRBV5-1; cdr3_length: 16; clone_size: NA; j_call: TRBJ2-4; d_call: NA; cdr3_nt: TGCGCCAGCAGCCCCGGACAGCCATTAGCCAAAAACATTCAGTACTTC; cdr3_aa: CASSPGQPLAKNIQYF
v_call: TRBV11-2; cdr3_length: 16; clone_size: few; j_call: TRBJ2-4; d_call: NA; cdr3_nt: TGTGCCAGCAGCTTATCGCTAGGACGGAGTTTAAACATTCAGTACTTC; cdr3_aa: CASSLSLGRSLNIQYF
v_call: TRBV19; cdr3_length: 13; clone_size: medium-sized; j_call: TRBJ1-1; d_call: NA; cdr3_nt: TGTGCCAGTAGTTTATTGGGGGGTCGAGAAGCTTTCTTT; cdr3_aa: CASSLLGGREAFF
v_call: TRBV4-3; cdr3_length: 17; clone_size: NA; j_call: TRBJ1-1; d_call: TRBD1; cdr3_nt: TGCGCCAGCAGCCAGACAGGGGGCGCCCTGATGAACACTGAAGCTTTCTTT; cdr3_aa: CASSQTGGALMNTEAFF
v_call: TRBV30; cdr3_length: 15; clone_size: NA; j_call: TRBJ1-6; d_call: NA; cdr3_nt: TGTGCCTGGAGTGTACCGGGCTCCTATAATTCACCCCTCCACTTT; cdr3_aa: CAWSVPGSYNSPLHF
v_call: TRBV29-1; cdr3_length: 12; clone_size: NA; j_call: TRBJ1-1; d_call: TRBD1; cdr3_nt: TGCAGCCCTATACAGGGGATCACTGAAGCTTTCTTT; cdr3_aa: CSPIQGITEAFF
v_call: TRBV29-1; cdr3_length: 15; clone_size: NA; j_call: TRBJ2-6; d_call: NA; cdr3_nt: TGCAGCGTTGGCCTTGGGGTGGATGGGGCCAACGTCCTGACTTTC; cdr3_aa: CSVGLGVDGANVLTF
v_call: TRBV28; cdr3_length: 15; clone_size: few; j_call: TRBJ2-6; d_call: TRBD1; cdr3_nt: TGTGCCAGCAGCAAAACAGGGGCTGGGGCCAACGTCCTGACTTTC; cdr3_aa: CASSKTGAGANVLTF
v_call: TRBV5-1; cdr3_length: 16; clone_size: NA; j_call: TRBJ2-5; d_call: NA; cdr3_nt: TGCGCCAGCAGCTTGGAGGGGGTGGGGTTCTTTGAGACCCAGTACTTC; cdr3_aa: CASSLEGVGFFETQYF
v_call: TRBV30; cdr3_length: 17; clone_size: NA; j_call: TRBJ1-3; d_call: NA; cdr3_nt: TGTGCCTGGAGCCCCCCCCAACAGGTCCTCTCTGGAAACACCATATATTTT; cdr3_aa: CAWSPPQQVLSGNTIYF
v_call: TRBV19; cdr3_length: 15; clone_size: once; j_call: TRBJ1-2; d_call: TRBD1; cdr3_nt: TGTGCCAGTAGTTTTCTACAGGGGCGCAATGGTGGCTACACCTTC; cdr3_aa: CASSFLQGRNGGYTF
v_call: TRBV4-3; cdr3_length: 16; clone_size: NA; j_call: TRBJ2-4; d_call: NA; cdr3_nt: TGCGCCAGCAGCCAAGATATGGGGGTAGCCAAAAACATTCAGTACTTC; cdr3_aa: CASSQDMGVAKNIQYF
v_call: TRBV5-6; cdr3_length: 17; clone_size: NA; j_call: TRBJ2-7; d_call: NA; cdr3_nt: TGTGCCAGCAGCCTGGGACCGCTCGTGAGTGAGTCCTACGAGCAGTACTTC; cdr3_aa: CASSLGPLVSESYEQYF
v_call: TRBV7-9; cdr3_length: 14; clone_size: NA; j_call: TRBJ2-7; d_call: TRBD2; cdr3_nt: TGTGCCGGGGCGGATAGCGGGAGTAGTTACGAGCAGTACTTC; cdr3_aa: CAGADSGSSYEQYF
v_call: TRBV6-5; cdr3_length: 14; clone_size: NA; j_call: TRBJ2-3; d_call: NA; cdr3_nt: TGTGCCAGCAGTGGGCAACCTAGCACAGATACGCAGTATTTT; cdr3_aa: CASSGQPSTDTQYF
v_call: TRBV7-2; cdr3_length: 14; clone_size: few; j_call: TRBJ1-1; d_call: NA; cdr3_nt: TGTGCCAGCAGCTGGAGGGGAGGGCACACTGAAGCTTTCTTT; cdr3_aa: CASSWRGGHTEAFF
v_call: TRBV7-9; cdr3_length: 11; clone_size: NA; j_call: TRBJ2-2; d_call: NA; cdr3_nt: TGTGCCAGCAGCTTAGTGGCCGGGGTGTTTTTT; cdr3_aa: CASSLVAGVFF
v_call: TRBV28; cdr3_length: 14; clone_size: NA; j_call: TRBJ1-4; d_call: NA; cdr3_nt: TGTGCCAGCAGTCCCCAGATCCGTAATGAAAAACTGTTTTTT; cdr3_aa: CASSPQIRNEKLFF
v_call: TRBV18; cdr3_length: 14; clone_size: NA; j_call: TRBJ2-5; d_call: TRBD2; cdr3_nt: TGTGCCAGCTCACCTAGCGGGAGTTGGGAGACCCAGTACTTC; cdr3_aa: CASSPSGSWETQYF
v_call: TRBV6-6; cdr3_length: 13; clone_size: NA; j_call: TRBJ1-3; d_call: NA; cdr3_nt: TGTGCCAGCAGTTACCAGGGTGGAAACACCATATATTTT; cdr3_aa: CASSYQGGNTIYF
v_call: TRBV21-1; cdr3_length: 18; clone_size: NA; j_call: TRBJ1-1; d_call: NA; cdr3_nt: TGTGCCAGCAGCAACCCCCGGAGGTGGGCGTCGATGAACACTGAAGCTTTCTTT; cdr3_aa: CASSNPRRWASMNTEAFF
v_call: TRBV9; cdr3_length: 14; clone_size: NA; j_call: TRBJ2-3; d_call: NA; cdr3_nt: TGTGCCAGCAGCGGGGCCACCCGTGGAGATACGCAGTATTTT; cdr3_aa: CASSGATRGDTQYF
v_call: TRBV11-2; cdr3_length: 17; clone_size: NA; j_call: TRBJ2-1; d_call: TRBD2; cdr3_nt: TGTGCCAGCAGCTCCCAGATTCTAGCGGGGGGGTCAAATGAGCAGTTCTTC; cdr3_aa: CASSSQILAGGSNEQFF
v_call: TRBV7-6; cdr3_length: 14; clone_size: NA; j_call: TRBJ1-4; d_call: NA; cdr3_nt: TGTGCCAGCAGCTTAGGTACGGGAGGAGAAAAACTGTTTTTT; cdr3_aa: CASSLGTGGEKLFF
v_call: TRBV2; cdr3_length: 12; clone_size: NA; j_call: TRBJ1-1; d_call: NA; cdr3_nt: TGTGCCAGCAGTGAAGGTCGCGGTAAAGCTTTCTTT; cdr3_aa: CASSEGRGKAFF
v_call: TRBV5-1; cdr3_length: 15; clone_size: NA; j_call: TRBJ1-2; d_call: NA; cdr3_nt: TGCGCCAGCAGCCTAAAGGACGGATTGGACTATGGCTACACCTTC; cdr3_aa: CASSLKDGLDYGYTF
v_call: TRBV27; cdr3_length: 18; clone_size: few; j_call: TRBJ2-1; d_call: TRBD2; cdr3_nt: TGTGCCAGCAGTTTAAAGAGCGGGGGGGCGTGGGTTTTTAATGAGCAGTTCTTC; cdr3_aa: CASSLKSGGAWVFNEQFF
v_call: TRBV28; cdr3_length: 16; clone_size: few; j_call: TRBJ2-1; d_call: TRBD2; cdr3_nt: TGTGCCAGCAGTTTAGTCCTAGCGGACTCCTACAATGAGCAGTTCTTC; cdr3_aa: CASSLVLADSYNEQFF
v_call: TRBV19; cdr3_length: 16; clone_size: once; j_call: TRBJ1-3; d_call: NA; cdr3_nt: TGTGCCAGTAGTAACCCGAAGGGTGCCGCGGGAAACACCATATATTTT; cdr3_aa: CASSNPKGAAGNTIYF
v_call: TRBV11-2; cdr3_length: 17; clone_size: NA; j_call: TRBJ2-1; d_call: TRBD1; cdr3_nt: TGTGCCAGCAGCTTAAAAAACACAGGGGGGCTTTACAATGAGCAGTTCTTC; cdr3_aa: CASSLKNTGGLYNEQFF
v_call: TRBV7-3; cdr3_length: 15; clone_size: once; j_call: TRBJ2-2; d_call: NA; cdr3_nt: TGTGCCAGCAGCGTTGGACCGGGGTCCCCCGGGGAGCTGTTTTTT; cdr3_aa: CASSVGPGSPGELFF
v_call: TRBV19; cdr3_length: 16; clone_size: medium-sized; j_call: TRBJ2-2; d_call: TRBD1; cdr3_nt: TGTGCCAGTAGTATTTATGGGACAGGGAACACCGGGGAGCTGTTTTTT; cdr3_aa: CASSIYGTGNTGELFF
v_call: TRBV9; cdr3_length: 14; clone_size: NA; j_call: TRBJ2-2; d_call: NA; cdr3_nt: TGTGCCAGCAGCTTAGAATGGAACACCGGGGAGCTGTTTTTT; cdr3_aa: CASSLEWNTGELFF
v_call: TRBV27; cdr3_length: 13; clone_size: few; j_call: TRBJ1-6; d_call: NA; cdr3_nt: TGTGCCAGCAGTTTTAGCCGAAATTCACCCCTCCACTTT; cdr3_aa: CASSFSRNSPLHF
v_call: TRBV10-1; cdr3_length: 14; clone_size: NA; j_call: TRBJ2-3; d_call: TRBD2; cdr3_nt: TGCGCCAGCAGAGCGGGGGGGATCGCAGATACGCAGTATTTT; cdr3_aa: CASRAGGIADTQYF
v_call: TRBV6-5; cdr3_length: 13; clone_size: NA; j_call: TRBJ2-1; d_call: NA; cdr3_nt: TGTGCCAGCAGTGAGTCGGGCCGGGAGACGCAGTTCTTC; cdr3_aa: CASSESGRETQFF
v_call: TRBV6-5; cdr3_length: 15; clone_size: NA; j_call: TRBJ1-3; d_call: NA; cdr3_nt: TGTGCCAGCAGACAGGCGCAAATCTCTGGAAACACCATATATTTT; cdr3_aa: CASRQAQISGNTIYF
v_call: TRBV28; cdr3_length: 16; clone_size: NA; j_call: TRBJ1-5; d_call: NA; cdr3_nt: TGTGCCAGCAGCCCTCAACGGGGTATGGGCAATCAGCCCCAGCATTTT; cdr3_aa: CASSPQRGMGNQPQHF
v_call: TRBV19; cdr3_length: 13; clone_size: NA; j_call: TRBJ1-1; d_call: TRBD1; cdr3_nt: TGTGCCAGTAGAAGGACAGGGGAAACTGAAGCTTTCTTT; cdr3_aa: CASRRTGETEAFF
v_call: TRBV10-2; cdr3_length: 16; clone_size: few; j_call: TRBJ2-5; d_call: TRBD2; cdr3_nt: TGCGCCAGCAGTGACCGGGGGGGAGGTGGACGAGAGACCCAGTACTTC; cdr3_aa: CASSDRGGGGRETQYF
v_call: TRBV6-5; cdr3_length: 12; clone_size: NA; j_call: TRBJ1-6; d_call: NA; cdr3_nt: TGTGCCAGCAGTACGAGAGGCTCACCCCTCCACTTT; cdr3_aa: CASSTRGSPLHF
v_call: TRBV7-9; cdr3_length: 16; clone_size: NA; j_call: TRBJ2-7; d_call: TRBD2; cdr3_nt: TGTGCCAGCAGCTTATCCATAGCGGGCGGATTCTACGAGCAGTACTTC; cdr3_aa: CASSLSIAGGFYEQYF
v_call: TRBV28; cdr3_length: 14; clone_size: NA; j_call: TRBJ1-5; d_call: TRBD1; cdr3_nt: TGTGCCAGCAGTTTAGGGACAGGCAATCAGCCCCAGCATTTT; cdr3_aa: CASSLGTGNQPQHF
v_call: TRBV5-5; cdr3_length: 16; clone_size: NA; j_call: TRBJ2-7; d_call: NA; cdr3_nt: TGTGCCAGCAGCTTGGTCAGCGGAAAGATATCAAGCGAGCAGTACTTC; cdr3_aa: CASSLVSGKISSEQYF
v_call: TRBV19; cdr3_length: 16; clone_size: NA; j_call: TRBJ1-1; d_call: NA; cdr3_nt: TGTGCCAGTAGTATAAGGGGGGACTACATGAACACTGAAGCTTTCTTT; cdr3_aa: CASSIRGDYMNTEAFF
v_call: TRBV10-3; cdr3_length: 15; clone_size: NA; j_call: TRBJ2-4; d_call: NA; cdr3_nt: TGTGCCATCAGTGATGTTGGGCTAGCCAAAAACATTCAGTACTTC; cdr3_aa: CAISDVGLAKNIQYF
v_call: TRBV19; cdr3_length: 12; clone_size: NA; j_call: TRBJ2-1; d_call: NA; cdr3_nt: TGTGCCAGTAGTATCATCGGGTTCGAGCAGTTCTTC; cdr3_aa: CASSIIGFEQFF
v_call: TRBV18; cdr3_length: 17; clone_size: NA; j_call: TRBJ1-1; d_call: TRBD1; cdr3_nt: TGTGCCAGCTCACCATTCCCGGGACAGGGGATGAACACTGAAGCTTTCTTT; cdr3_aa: CASSPFPGQGMNTEAFF